This T cell receptor (beta chain) was profiled in a study of beta chain features in type 1 diabetes. General study results and limits: Moderate yet significant TCRB CDR3 shortening was seen in Type 1 diabetes patients in all four CD4+ subsets.

What was sequenced were expressed TCRB transcripts, since all of the isolated RNA had been reverse transcribed. Produced via immunoSEQ multiplex PCR; TCRdb's table is partial and in-frame only. The sample lists about half a million clones, roughly 30% seen once, with around 0.065% in the top ten. Concerning this clone itself: Its antigen is unidentified.

Losses at the gene ends were 3 bases for V and 0 bases for J; bases not matched to a gene: 3. The CDR3 covers 16 residues. Germline CDR1 and CDR2: SGHDT and YYEEEE. By way of CD45RO/CCR7/CD25/CD127/CD95/CD27, the CD4+ regulatory, stem cell-like memory, central memory and naive cells were sorted. Material for sequencing was naive CD4+ T cells from blood. The gene calls are TRBV5-6 and TRBJ2-1; TRBD2 aligns across 10 bases. This receptor was taken from a man younger than 35 in good health. CDR3 sequence: CASSSSGRASYNEQFF. CDR3 nucleotide sequence: TGTGCCAGCAGCTCGAGCGGGAGGGCCTCCTACAATGAGCAGTTCTTC.